This T cell receptor (beta chain) was found in a study of T-cell reconstitution after alpha-beta-depleted transplantation in children. Construction of the TCRbeta library involved unique molecular identifiers. TCRdb re-analysed the PCR reads in MiXCR, keeping a single row per CDR3 protein. The sample shows approximately 500,000 distinct CDR3 sequences, roughly a quarter of them seen only once. As concerns this clonotype: Its target is unknown.

Broader study findings: Surviving recipient T cells and thymic progenitors produced the high day-60 TCRbeta diversity seen in some patients. By about two months after transplant, alpha-beta T cells reportedly arose from several hundred graft clones that had expanded. Hyperexpanded clones declined; after one year, newly produced T cells mostly supplied diversity.

The CDR3 contains 14 residues. Germline loops: CDR1 MNHNS, CDR2 SASEGT. Trimming cost V 6 bases and J 4 bases; bases outside gene matches: 9. The chain links TRBV6-1 to TRBJ2-7, with 7 bases aligning to TRBD1. This TCR was recovered from a boy younger than two with Wiskott-Aldrich syndrome, due to receive a stem cell transplant. Here the sequenced sample was PBMCs, taken before TCRalphabeta/CD19-depleted stem cell transplant. DNA for the CDR3: TGTGCCAGCAGACCGGGACAGAGGATTTACGAGCAGTACTTC. Translated: CASRPGQRIYEQYF.